These 24 T cell receptor beta chains share one sample of origin, sequenced in a study of Tregs in tolerant kidney transplant recipients (dated by TCRdb to about 2019). Transplants used related donors with nonmyeloablative bone marrow transplantation; mixed chimerism was transient in the human trials. The protocol used for the library was the immunoSEQ multiplex PCR assay. TCRdb obtained this table from immuneACCESS and retained in-frame rearrangements with V and J assigned. These tables miss some clones; where compared with another copy, unresolved V genes account for less than half of the shortfall, and the remainder is unexplained. This sample lists tens of thousands of clones; roughly 90% were detected once. The ten largest clones represent around 1.5% of the sample. This material consisted of CD4+ T cells from blood (PBMCs), taken 24 months after the transplant. These receptors were collected from a human patient who received a combined kidney and bone marrow transplant. After a transplant, the graft donor may have provided part of the T cells.

This chain uses TRBV7-3 with TRBJ2-1; 11 bases match TRBD2. The CDR3 has 18 residues. Germline loops: CDR1 SGHTA, CDR2 FQGTGA. Trimming at V came to 0 bases and at J to 9 bases, leaving 13 bases not matched to a gene. CDR3: CASSLTSTSGGRGGEQFF. The CDR3 DNA reads as TGTGCCAGCAGCTTAACGTCAACTAGCGGGGGTCGGGGGGGTGAGCAGTTCTTC.

The chain is built from TRBV7-2 and TRBJ2-7; D is possibly TRBD1 (6 bases). Trimming took off 2 bases at V and 0 bases at J, with 11 bases between the two ends. From germline, CDR1 is SGHTA and CDR2 FQGNSA. The CDR3 has 15 amino acids. CDR3 sequence reads: CASSLMRTVSYEQYF. The CDR3 coding sequence is TGTGCCAGCAGCTTAATGAGGACAGTCTCCTACGAGCAGTACTTC.

The V and J genes are TRBV5-1 and TRBJ1-2; no reliable D call. V was cut by 0 bases and J by 7 bases, with 13 bases left in between. The CDR3 spans 14 residues. Germline CDR1 SGHRS, CDR2 YFSETQ. Here the CDR3 DNA reads TGCGCCAGCAGCTTGGCTCCGGCGGCTACTGGCTACACCTTC. This translates into CASSLAPAATGYTF.

Note on this clone: This CDR3 is also generated by other DNA sequences in the sample. This chain uses TRBV19 with TRBJ1-2; no clear D. Deletions cut 3 bases from V and 2 bases from J, with 4 bases between. The CDR3 is made up of 12 amino acids. The V gene's germline CDR1 is LNHDA and CDR2 SQIVND (reference sequence). CDR3 sequence (DNA): TGTGCCAGTAGTATCCGGAACTATGGCTACACCTTC. Its protein product is CASSIRNYGYTF.

The rearrangement joins TRBV29-1 to TRBJ2-7; 8 bases fit TRBD2. V lost 0 bases and J lost 7; bases outside the gene matches: 5. CDR3 length: 13 residues. Germline V gene lookup returns CDR1 SQVTM and CDR2 ANQGSEA. The CDR3, as DNA: TGCAGCGTTGAAGATCGGGGGGGCAGGGAGCAGTACTTC. Encoded protein: CSVEDRGGREQYF.

This clone was seen once. The chain carries TRBV5-4 and TRBJ1-1; D is possibly TRBD1 (6 bases). Trimming removed 0 bases at V and 1 base at J, with 16 bases between. CDR3 length equals 17 residues. Germline-derived CDR1 and CDR2 are SGHNT and YYREEE (reference sequence). The CDR3 loop reads CASSLVGIQGWNTEAFF. The CDR3 DNA is TGTGCCAGCAGCTTGGTGGGGATACAGGGTTGGAACACTGAAGCTTTCTTT.

The CDR3 DNA is TGTGCCAGCAGCGTAGAGCCCCGGGGAGAGCAGTTCTTC. It encodes CASSVEPRGEQFF. The J gene is TRBJ2-1, the V gene TRBV9, with a possible D match to TRBD2 (5 bases). CDR3 length equals 13 residues. Looked up from germline, CDR1 is SGDLS and CDR2 is YYNGEE. The ends were cut back, 0 bases at V and 10 bases at J, with 11 bases in the middle.

The J gene is TRBJ1-5, the V gene TRBV6-5; weak D call: TRBD1 (6 bases). The V gene's germline CDR1 is MNHEY and CDR2 SVGAGI. The CDR3 consists of 14 residues. V was trimmed by 10 bases and J by 7 bases, leaving 20 bases between them. CDR3: CATSEGGARQPQHF. The CDR3 DNA sequence: TGTGCCACTTCTGAAGGGGGGGCACGGCAGCCCCAGCATTTT.

The chain recombines TRBV11-3 with TRBJ2-5; D is uncertain. The germline CDR1 and CDR2 sequences are SGHNT and YENEEA. Trimming shortened V by 1 base and J by 0 bases, and 9 bases separated the two germline ends. The CDR3 totals 15 residues. CDR3 loop: CASSLGVTDQETQYF. The CDR3 bases are TGTGCCAGCAGCTTAGGGGTCACAGACCAAGAGACCCAGTACTTC.

The chain is built from TRBV15 and TRBJ2-7, with 7 positions matching TRBD1. V gave up 3 bases and J gave up 2 bases; unmatched junction bases: 1. This CDR3 has 13 amino acids. Germline-derived CDR1 and CDR2 are LNHNV and YYDKDF (reference sequence). CDR3 nucleotides: TGTGCCACCAGCAGGACAGGGACCTACGAGCAGTACTTC. This encodes CATSRTGTYEQYF.

CDR3: CASSSGQPLYGYTF. As DNA, the CDR3 is TGTGCCAGCAGTTCGGGACAGCCTCTATATGGCTACACCTTC. The V and J genes are TRBV28 and TRBJ1-2, with 7 nucleotides matching TRBD1. Losses at the gene ends were 4 bases for V and 5 bases for J; bases not matched to a gene: 7. The CDR3 length is 14 residues. Germline V gene sequence: CDR1 MDHEN, CDR2 SYDVKM.

The chain has TRBV5-6 and TRBJ1-5, with 10 bases aligning to TRBD1. With 1 base clipped from V and 7 bases from J, the junction kept 5 bases outside the gene matches. This CDR3 contains 15 residues. Germline V gene sequence: CDR1 SGHDT, CDR2 YYEEEE. CDR3 region: CASSLRDRGGQPQHF. CDR3 coding DNA: TGTGCCAGCAGCTTGAGGGACAGGGGCGGCCAGCCCCAGCATTTT.

This clone was observed once. The CDR3 sequence: CASSPGTGVRAPLHF. The CDR3 DNA reads as TGTGCCAGCAGCCCAGGGACAGGTGTTCGGGCACCCCTCCACTTT. The gene calls are TRBV28 and TRBJ1-6; TRBD1 aligns across 8 bases. This CDR3 spans 15 amino acids. The germline gives CDR1 MDHEN, CDR2 SYDVKM. The J segment lost 11 bases and the V segment lost 6 bases, leaving 12 bases of the junction unmatched.

This clone was picked up a small number of times. The chain recombines TRBV5-6 with TRBJ1-5, with D maybe TRBD1 (6 bases). The germline V gene has CDR1 SGHDT and CDR2 YYEEEE. Between the trimmed V and J ends, which lost 4 bases and 8 bases, there was a span of 13 bases. This CDR3 is 13 amino acids long. This CDR3 is CASSQVAGEPQHF. In nucleotides, the CDR3 is TGTGCCAGCAGCCAAGTGGCAGGGGAGCCCCAGCATTTT.

This rearrangement joins TRBV7-2 to TRBJ2-5; a possible D gene is TRBD1 (6 bases). This CDR3 is 12 amino acids long. V lost 5 bases, J lost 10 bases, and 14 bases lay in between. Germline values: CDR1 SGHTA, CDR2 FQGNSA. The CDR3 sequence: CASSRNTGSQYF. The CDR3 coding sequence is TGTGCCAGCAGCCGGAATACAGGGAGCCAGTACTTC.

The rearrangement uses TRBV6-5 and TRBJ1-1; TRBD1 might be the D (6 bases). Germline-derived CDR1 and CDR2 are MNHEY and SVGAGI. The CDR3 has 15 amino acids. Trimming took off 4 bases at V and 4 bases at J, with 16 bases between the two ends. CDR3 sequence: CASSWAGVLSTEAFF. CDR3 sequence (DNA): TGTGCCAGCAGTTGGGCAGGGGTTTTAAGCACTGAAGCTTTCTTT.

The chain uses TRBV7-2 and TRBJ2-7; 8 bases are a match to TRBD2. The CDR3 runs to 16 residues. Germline V gives CDR1 SGHTA, CDR2 FQGNSA. The J segment lost 1 base and the V segment lost 5 bases, leaving 10 bases of the junction unmatched. As DNA, the CDR3 is TGTGCCAGCAGCCCGAAAAGTGCTAGCGGGTCCTACGAGCAGTACTTC. Residues: CASSPKSASGSYEQYF.

This chain uses TRBV19 with TRBJ2-2; 11 positions match TRBD2. Germline loops: CDR1 LNHDA, CDR2 SQIVND (reference sequence). V was clipped by 5 bases and J by 5 bases; unmatched bases: 4. This CDR3 is built from 15 residues. Here the CDR3 DNA reads TGTGCCAGTAGTCCGAGGACTAGCGGGACCGGGGAGCTGTTTTTT. Translating it yields CASSPRTSGTGELFF. Combining the CDR3 with reference TRBV19 and TRBJ2-2 gives the whole variable domain DGGITQSPKYLFRKEGQNVTLSCEQNLNHDAMYWYRQDPGQGLRLIYYSQIVNDFQKGDIAEGYSVSREKKESFPLTVTSAQKNPTAFYLCASSPRTSGTGELFFGEGSRLTVL.

The chain combines TRBV6-5 with TRBJ2-2; 12 bases match TRBD1. CDR1 is MNHEY, CDR2 SVGAGI, per germline. This CDR3 has 15 amino acids. J was trimmed by 7 bases and V by 6 bases; bases with no gene match: 6. The CDR3 nucleotides read TGTGCCAGCAGAAGGGACAGGGGGCGAAGCGGGGAGCTGTTTTTT. Residues: CASRRDRGRSGELFF.

This chain links TRBV5-6 with TRBJ2-5; 10 positions match TRBD2. The CDR3 covers 15 residues. Germline CDR1 reads SGHDT; CDR2 reads YYEEEE. The trim removed 0 bases at V and 4 bases at J, leaving 3 bases unmatched. As DNA, the CDR3 is TGTGCCAGCAGCTTGGTGGCTAGCGGGAGAGAGACCCAGTACTTC. This encodes CASSLVASGRETQYF.

The V and J genes are TRBV7-3 and TRBJ1-1, with D unresolved. The CDR3 is made up of 14 amino acids. Germline V gene data show CDR1 as SGHTA and CDR2 as FQGTGA. Deletions cut 5 bases from V and 5 bases from J, with 15 bases between. CDR3: CASSLPRPGTEAFF. The CDR3 DNA is TGTGCCAGCAGCCTCCCTCGTCCGGGGACTGAAGCTTTCTTT.

V is TRBV5-4 and J is TRBJ1-6, with no clear D. CDR1 and CDR2 (germline): SGHNT, YYREEE (reference sequence). This CDR3 contains 17 residues. V was clipped by 0 bases and J by 0 bases, with 10 bases between them. The CDR3 sequence is CASSLALESSYNSPLHF. CDR3 nucleotide sequence: TGTGCCAGCAGCTTGGCCTTGGAGAGCTCCTATAATTCACCCCTCCACTTT. Full variable domain (remainder filled in from reference TRBV5-4 and TRBJ1-6): ETGVTQSPTHLIKTRGQQVTLRCSSQSGHNTVSWYQQALGQGPQFIFQYYREEENGRGNFPPRFSGLQFPNYSSELNVNALELDDSALYLCASSLALESSYNSPLHFGNGTRLTVT.

The V call is TRBV6-5, the J call TRBJ2-5; maybe TRBD2 (5 bases). The end of the DNA aligns better with TRBJ2-7, so the J call may be wrong. Germline V lookup: CDR1 MNHEY, CDR2 SVGAGI. The CDR3 sequence is 15 residues long. The CDR3 loop reads CASRPTSKPPYEQYF. The CDR3 nucleotides are TGTGCCAGCAGGCCAACTAGTAAACCTCCCTACGAGCAGTACTTC.

The chain is built from TRBV7-6 and TRBJ2-1, with 16 bases aligning to TRBD2. V shed 5 bases and J 8 bases; nucleotides not matched to a gene: 9. There are 17 residues in the CDR3. In germline, CDR1 is SGHVS, CDR2 FNYEAQ. CDR3 DNA sequence: TGTGCCAGCAGCCTGGGACTAGCGGGGGGGCCGGGTGATGAGCAGTTCTTC. Protein sequence: CASSLGLAGGPGDEQFF.